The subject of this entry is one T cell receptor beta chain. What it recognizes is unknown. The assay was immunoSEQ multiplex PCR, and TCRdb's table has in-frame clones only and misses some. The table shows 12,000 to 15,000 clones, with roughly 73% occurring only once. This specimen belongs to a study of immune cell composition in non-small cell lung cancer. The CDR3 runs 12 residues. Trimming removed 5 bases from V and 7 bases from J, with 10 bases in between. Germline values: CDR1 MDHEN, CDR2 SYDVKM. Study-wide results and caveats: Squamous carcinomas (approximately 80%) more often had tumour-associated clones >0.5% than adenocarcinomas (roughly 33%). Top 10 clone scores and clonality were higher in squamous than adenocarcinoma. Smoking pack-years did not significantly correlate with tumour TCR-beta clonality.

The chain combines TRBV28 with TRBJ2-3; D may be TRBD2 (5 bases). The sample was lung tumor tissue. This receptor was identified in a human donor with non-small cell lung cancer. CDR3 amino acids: CASSKGVHTQYF. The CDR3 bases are TGTGCCAGCAGTAAGGGAGTTCATACGCAGTATTTT.